Presented here are 5 T cell receptor beta chains from one specimen sequenced in a study of cytomegalovirus exposure and HLA in healthy donors. It was with 60 Vbeta and 13 Jbeta primers that the PCR ran. The assay was immunoSEQ multiplex PCR, and TCRdb's table has in-frame clones only and misses some. Among over 75,000 clones listed, around four fifths were seen once. The sample comprised PBMCs. The receptors here all came from a woman aged 55-69 years in good health and CMV-seronegative.

The chain links TRBV28 to TRBJ2-5, with 12 bases matching TRBD2. The CDR3 contains 15 residues. V was pared by 5 bases and J by 5 bases, with 6 bases of the junction left unmatched. CDR1 is MDHEN and CDR2 is SYDVKM in the germline V gene. CDR3 amino acids: CASSPTSGRGETQYF. CDR3 coding DNA: TGTGCCAGCAGTCCGACTAGCGGGAGAGGGGAGACCCAGTACTTC.

The V gene is TRBV7-8, the J gene TRBJ2-7; tentative D call: TRBD1 (6 bases). Trimming removed 5 bases at V and 6 bases at J, with 11 bases between. Germline CDR1 is SGHVS and CDR2 is FQNEAQ. This CDR3 spans 12 amino acids. Written as DNA, the CDR3 is TGTGCCAGCAGCACGGACAGAAGCGAGCAGTACTTC. Its translation is CASSTDRSEQYF.

A note on this clone: Other DNA sequences of this sample code for an identical CDR3. V gene TRBV19 combines with J gene TRBJ1-5; tentatively, D is TRBD1 (5 bases). There are 13 residues in the CDR3. The germline V gene has CDR1 LNHDA and CDR2 SQIVND (reference sequence). Trimming took off 5 bases at V and 5 bases at J, with 10 bases between the two ends. CDR3 amino acids: CASSDRSDQPQHF. For the CDR3, the DNA is TGTGCCAGTAGTGACAGATCGGATCAGCCCCAGCATTTT.

J is TRBJ2-3 and V is TRBV4-3; TRBD2 matches 9 bases. This CDR3 region has 16 residues. Losses at the gene ends were 3 bases for V and 6 bases for J; bases not matched to a gene: 10. Germline V lookup: CDR1 LGHNA, CDR2 YSLEER. The CDR3 reads CASSHTVSGGGDTQYF. The CDR3 DNA is TGCGCCAGCAGCCACACCGTTAGCGGGGGAGGGGATACGCAGTATTTT.

The rearrangement joins TRBV6-6 to TRBJ1-2; TRBD1 aligns across 9 bases. The CDR3 has 16 amino acids. V gave up 5 bases and J gave up 4 bases; unmatched junction bases: 11. Germline CDR1 is MNHNY and CDR2 is SVGAGI (reference sequence). The CDR3 DNA is TGTGCCAGCAGTCAAATATTGACGGGACAGGGCTATGGCTACACCTTC. The encoded protein is CASSQILTGQGYGYTF.